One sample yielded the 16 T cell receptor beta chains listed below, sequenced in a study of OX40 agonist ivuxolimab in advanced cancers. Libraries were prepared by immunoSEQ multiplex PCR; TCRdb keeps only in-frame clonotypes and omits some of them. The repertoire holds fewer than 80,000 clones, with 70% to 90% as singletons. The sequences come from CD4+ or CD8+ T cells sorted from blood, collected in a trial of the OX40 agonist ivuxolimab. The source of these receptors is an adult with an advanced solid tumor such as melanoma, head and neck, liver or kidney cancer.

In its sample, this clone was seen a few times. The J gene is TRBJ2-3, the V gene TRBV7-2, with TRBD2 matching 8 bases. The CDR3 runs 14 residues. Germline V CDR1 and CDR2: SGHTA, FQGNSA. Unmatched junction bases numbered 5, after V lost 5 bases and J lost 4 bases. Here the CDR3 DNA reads TGTGCCAGCAGCCGGGGGGGGGCGGCAGATACGCAGTATTTT. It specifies CASSRGGAADTQYF.

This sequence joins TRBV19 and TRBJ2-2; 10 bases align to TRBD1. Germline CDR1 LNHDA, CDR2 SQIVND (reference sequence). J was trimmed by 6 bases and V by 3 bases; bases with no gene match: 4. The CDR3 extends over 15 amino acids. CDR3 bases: TGTGCCAGTAGTATCTTAGGACAGGGGGCCGGGGAGCTGTTTTTT. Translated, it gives CASSILGQGAGELFF.

The CDR3 DNA is TGTGCCAGTAAAGTCGTGGGCCAGGGGGATGGTCAGCCCCAGCATTTT. This gives the protein CASKVVGQGDGQPQHF. The chain employs TRBV19 and TRBJ1-5, with TRBD1 identical over 7 bases. The CDR3 has 16 residues. The germline gives CDR1 LNHDA, CDR2 SQIVND (reference sequence). The junction had 15 bases not matched to a gene; V was cut back by 7 bases and J by 6 bases.

The CDR3 region has the DNA TGTGCCAGCAGAGCGGACGGGGCCTACGAGCAGTACTTC. As protein: CASRADGAYEQYF. The chain is built from TRBV27 and TRBJ2-7; D possibly corresponds to TRBD2 (5 bases). This CDR3 region has 13 residues. The V gene lost 6 bases and the J gene lost 2 bases, with 11 bases spanning the gap. CDR1 and CDR2 (germline): MNHEY, SMNVEV (reference sequence).

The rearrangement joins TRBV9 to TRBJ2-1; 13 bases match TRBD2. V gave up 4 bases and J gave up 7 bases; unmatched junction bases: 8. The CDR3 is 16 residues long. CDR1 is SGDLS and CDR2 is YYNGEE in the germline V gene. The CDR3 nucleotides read TGTGCCAGCAGCTTCGGGACTAGCGGGGTCTTAAATGAGCAGTTCTTC. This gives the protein CASSFGTSGVLNEQFF.

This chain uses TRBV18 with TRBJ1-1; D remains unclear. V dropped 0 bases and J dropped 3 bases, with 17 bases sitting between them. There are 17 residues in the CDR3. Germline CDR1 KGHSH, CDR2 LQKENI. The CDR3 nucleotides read TGTGCCAGCTCACCACCCGTTATGACCTCAGAGCACACTGAAGCTTTCTTT. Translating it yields CASSPPVMTSEHTEAFF.

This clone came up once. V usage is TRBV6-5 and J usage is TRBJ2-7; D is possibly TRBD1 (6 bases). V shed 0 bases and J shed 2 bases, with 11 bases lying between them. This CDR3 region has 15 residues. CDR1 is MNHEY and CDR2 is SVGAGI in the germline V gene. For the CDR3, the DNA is TGTGCCAGCAGTTACTCCCTACAGGGACCCTACGAGCAGTACTTC. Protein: CASSYSLQGPYEQYF.

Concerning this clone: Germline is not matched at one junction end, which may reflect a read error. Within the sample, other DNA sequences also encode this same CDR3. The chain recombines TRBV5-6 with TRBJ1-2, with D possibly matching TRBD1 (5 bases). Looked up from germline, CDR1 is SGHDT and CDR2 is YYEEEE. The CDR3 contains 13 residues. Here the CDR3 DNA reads TGCGCCAGCAGCTTGAGACAGAACTATGGCTACACCTTC. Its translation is CASSLRQNYGYTF. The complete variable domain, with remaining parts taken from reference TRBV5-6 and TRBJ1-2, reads DAGVTQSPTHLIKTRGQQVTLRCSPKSGHDTVSWYQQALGQGPQFIFQYYEEEERQRGNFPDRFSGHQFPNYSSELNVNALLLGDSALYLCASSLRQNYGYTFGSGTRLTVV.

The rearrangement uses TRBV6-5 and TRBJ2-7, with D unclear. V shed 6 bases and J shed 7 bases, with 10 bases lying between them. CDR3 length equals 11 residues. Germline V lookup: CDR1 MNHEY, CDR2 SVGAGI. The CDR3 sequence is CASSSMGEQYF. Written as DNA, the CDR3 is TGTGCCAGCAGCAGCATGGGAGAGCAGTACTTC.

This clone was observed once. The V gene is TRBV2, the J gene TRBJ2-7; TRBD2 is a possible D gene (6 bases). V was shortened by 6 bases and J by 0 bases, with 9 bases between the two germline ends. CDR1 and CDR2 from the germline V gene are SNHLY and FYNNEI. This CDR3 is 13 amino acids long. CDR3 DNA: TGTGCCAGCAGGGGGACTGACTCCTACGAGCAGTACTTC. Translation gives CASRGTDSYEQYF.

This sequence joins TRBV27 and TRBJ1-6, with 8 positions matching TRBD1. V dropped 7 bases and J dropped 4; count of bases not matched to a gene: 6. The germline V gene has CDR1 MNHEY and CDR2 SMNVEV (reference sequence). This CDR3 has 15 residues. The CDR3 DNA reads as TGTGCCAGCACGACAGGGGCTGCTTATAATTCACCCCTCCACTTT. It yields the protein CASTTGAAYNSPLHF.

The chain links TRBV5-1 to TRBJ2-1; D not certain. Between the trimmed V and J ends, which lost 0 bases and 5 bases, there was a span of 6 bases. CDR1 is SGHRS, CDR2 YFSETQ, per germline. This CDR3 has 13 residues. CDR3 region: CASSLGSNNEQFF. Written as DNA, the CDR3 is TGCGCCAGCAGCTTGGGTAGTAACAATGAGCAGTTCTTC.

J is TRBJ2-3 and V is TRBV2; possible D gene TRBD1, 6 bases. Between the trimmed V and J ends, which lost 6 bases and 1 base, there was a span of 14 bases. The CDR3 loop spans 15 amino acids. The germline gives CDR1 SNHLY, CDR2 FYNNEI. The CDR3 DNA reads TGTGCCAGCAGCCCAGGGGCCATCGGCACAGATACGCAGTATTTT. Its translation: CASSPGAIGTDTQYF. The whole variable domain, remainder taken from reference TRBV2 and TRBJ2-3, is EPEVTQTPSHQVTQMGQEVILRCVPISNHLYFYWYRQILGQKVEFLVSFYNNEISEKSEIFDDQFSVERPDGSNFTLKIRSTKLEDSAMYFCASSPGAIGTDTQYFGPGTRLTVL.

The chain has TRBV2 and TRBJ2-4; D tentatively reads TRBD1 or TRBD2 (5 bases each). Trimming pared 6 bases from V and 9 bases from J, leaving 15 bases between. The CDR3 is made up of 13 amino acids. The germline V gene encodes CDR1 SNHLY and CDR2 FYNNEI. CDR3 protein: CASRTGPLGIQYF. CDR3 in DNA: TGTGCCAGCAGGACGGGACCCCTGGGCATTCAGTACTTC. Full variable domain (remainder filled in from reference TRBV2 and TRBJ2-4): EPEVTQTPSHQVTQMGQEVILRCVPISNHLYFYWYRQILGQKVEFLVSFYNNEISEKSEIFDDQFSVERPDGSNFTLKIRSTKLEDSAMYFCASRTGPLGIQYFGAGTRLSVL.

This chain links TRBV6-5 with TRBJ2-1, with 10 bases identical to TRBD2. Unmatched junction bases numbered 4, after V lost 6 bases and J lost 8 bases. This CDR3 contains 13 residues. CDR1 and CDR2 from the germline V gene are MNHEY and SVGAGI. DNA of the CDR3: TGTGCCAGCAGAGCGGGGGGGCGGGATGAGCAGTTCTTC. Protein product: CASRAGGRDEQFF.

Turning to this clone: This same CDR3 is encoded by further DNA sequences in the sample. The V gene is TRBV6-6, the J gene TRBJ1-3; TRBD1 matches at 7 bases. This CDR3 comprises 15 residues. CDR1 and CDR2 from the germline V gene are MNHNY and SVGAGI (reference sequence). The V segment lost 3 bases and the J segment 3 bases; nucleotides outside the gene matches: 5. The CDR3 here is CASSYSTGDGNTIYF. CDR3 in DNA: TGTGCCAGCAGTTATTCTACAGGGGATGGAAACACCATATATTTT.